The 14 T cell receptor beta chains listed next were all sequenced from one sample in a study of blood T cell repertoires in COVID-19. Produced via immunoSEQ multiplex PCR; TCRdb's table is partial and in-frame only. The sample comprises some 400,000 clones, around 87% of which are singletons, and roughly 2% rests with the top ten. Sequenced material: peripheral blood. The receptors here all came from a woman aged 60-75 years with COVID-19, enrolled during active disease.

This chain links TRBV3-1 (or the pseudogene TRBV3-2) with TRBJ1-2; D remains ambiguous. Germline assignment: CDR1 LGHDT and CDR2 YNNKEL (reference sequence). The CDR3 runs 12 residues. Between the trimmed V and J ends, which lost 3 bases and 5 bases, there was a span of 7 bases. The CDR3 loop is CASSQVRYGYTF. CDR3 DNA sequence: TGTGCCAGCAGCCAGGTCAGGTATGGCTACACCTTC.

The chain links TRBV5-1 to TRBJ2-2; 7 bases are shared with TRBD1. The CDR3 length is 17 residues. Looked up from germline, CDR1 is SGHRS and CDR2 is YFSETQ. Trimming took 0 bases from V and 6 from J; bases not matched to a gene: 11. This chain's CDR3 is CASSLGMAPTGSGELFF. For the CDR3, the DNA is TGCGCCAGCAGCTTGGGGATGGCTCCGACAGGGTCCGGGGAGCTGTTTTTT.

This chain links TRBV5-4 with TRBJ1-4; D not resolved. CDR3 length equals 17 residues. Germline CDR1 SGHNT, CDR2 YYREEE (reference sequence). V was shortened by 1 base and J by 7 bases, with 20 bases between the two germline ends. The CDR3 DNA reads TGTGCCAGCAGCTTGTCTTCGGGGTCCCTGGCCGGTGAAAAACTGTTTTTT. This gives the protein CASSLSSGSLAGEKLFF.

The chain couples TRBV3-1 (or the pseudogene TRBV3-2) to TRBJ2-7, with D perhaps matching TRBD2 (6 bases). The CDR3 covers 12 residues. V gave up 6 bases and J gave up 3 bases, with 9 bases separating them. Germline values: CDR1 LGHDT, CDR2 YNNKEL (reference sequence). The CDR3 sequence is CASSTSNYEQYF. The CDR3 nucleotides are TGTGCCAGCAGTACTAGCAACTACGAGCAGTACTTC.

V and J are TRBV18 and TRBJ2-1, with a weak D call TRBD2 (7 bases). The ends were cut back, 3 bases at V and 10 bases at J, with 10 bases in the middle. There are 12 residues in the CDR3. The germline CDR1 and CDR2 sequences are KGHSH and LQKENI. The CDR3 nucleotides are TGTGCCAGCTCACCGGGGGGGCCCGAGCAGTTCTTC. This encodes CASSPGGPEQFF.

V is TRBV18 and J is TRBJ1-1; D unresolved. V was cut by 3 bases and J by 6 bases, with 11 bases left in between. The CDR3 is made up of 13 amino acids. The germline CDR1 and CDR2 sequences are KGHSH and LQKENI. The CDR3 reads CASSPSGGAEAFF. In nucleotides, the CDR3 is TGTGCCAGCTCACCGAGCGGTGGGGCTGAAGCTTTCTTT.

The V and J genes are TRBV5-1 and TRBJ1-6; 12 nucleotides match TRBD1. The CDR3 covers 15 residues. In germline, CDR1 is SGHRS, CDR2 YFSETQ. J gave up 10 bases and V 3 bases, and 5 bases lay outside the gene matches. For the CDR3, the DNA is TGCGCCAGCAGCTCCGGGACAGGGGGCGAGTCACCCCTCCACTTT. Its translation: CASSSGTGGESPLHF.

This chain joins TRBV6-5 and TRBJ2-7; D remains unclear. Germline assignment: CDR1 MNHEY and CDR2 SVGAGI. The ends were cut back, 6 bases at V and 11 bases at J, with 20 bases in the middle. This CDR3 is built from 13 residues. Here the CDR3 DNA reads TGTGCCAGCAGACCCTCTCAGAAGACACTGGAGTACTTC. This translates into CASRPSQKTLEYF.

The rearrangement links TRBV6-2 or TRBV6-3 to TRBJ2-3; 11 bases are a match to TRBD2. The CDR3 spans 16 residues. After removal of 3 bases from V and 2 bases from J, the junction contained 4 bases not matched to a gene. Per the germline V gene, CDR1 is MNHEY and CDR2 is SVGEGT. In nucleotides, the CDR3 is TGTGCCAGCAGTTATCTAGCGGGGGGCCCCACAGATACGCAGTATTTT. It translates to CASSYLAGGPTDTQYF.

V usage is TRBV10-1 and J usage is TRBJ2-7, with D possibly being TRBD1 (6 bases). V was trimmed by 6 bases and J by 4 bases, leaving 13 bases between them. Germline V gene lookup returns CDR1 WNHNN and CDR2 SYGVQD (reference sequence). The CDR3 is 13 residues long. The CDR3: CASSLIGGYEQYF. The CDR3 DNA follows: TGCGCCAGCAGCCTAATAGGGGGATACGAGCAGTACTTC.

The rearrangement links TRBV7-2 to TRBJ1-5; the D is unclear. The V end was cut by 6 bases, the J end by 4 bases, with 10 bases between. The CDR3 runs 13 residues. The V gene's germline CDR1 is SGHTA and CDR2 FQGNSA. The CDR3 DNA reads TGTGCCAGCAGTCCACAGAGAAATCAGCCCCAGCATTTT. Residues: CASSPQRNQPQHF.

The chain uses TRBV28 and TRBJ1-4; 8 bases are shared with TRBD1. The CDR3 covers 15 residues. The J segment lost 7 bases and the V segment lost 1 base, leaving 5 bases of the junction unmatched. Germline V CDR1 and CDR2: MDHEN, SYDVKM. CDR3 loop: CASSLSAGGAEKLFF. CDR3 DNA: TGTGCCAGCAGTTTATCCGCAGGGGGCGCTGAAAAACTGTTTTTT.

The V gene is TRBV2, the J gene TRBJ1-6, with 8 positions matching TRBD1. Germline values: CDR1 SNHLY, CDR2 FYNNEI. The CDR3 loop spans 15 amino acids. With V trimmed by 5 bases and J by 7 bases, 7 bases remained unmatched. CDR3 DNA: TGTGCCAGCAGTCCACCAGGGGGCGCGAATTCACCCCTCCACTTT. This translates into CASSPPGGANSPLHF. The full variable domain, its missing parts supplied by reference TRBV2 and TRBJ1-6, is EPEVTQTPSHQVTQMGQEVILRCVPISNHLYFYWYRQILGQKVEFLVSFYNNEISEKSEIFDDQFSVERPDGSNFTLKIRSTKLEDSAMYFCASSPPGGANSPLHFGNGTRLTVT.

The chain joins TRBV3-1 (or the pseudogene TRBV3-2) to TRBJ2-7, with TRBD2 matching 9 bases. The CDR3 length is 15 residues. V was pared by 4 bases and J by 3 bases, with 7 bases of the junction left unmatched. CDR1 and CDR2 from the germline V gene are LGHDT and YNNKEL (reference sequence). The DNA of the CDR3 is TGTGCCAGCAGCCGCACTAGCGGGCCCAACTACGAGCAGTACTTC. Translation: CASSRTSGPNYEQYF.